The 23 T cell receptor beta chains below come from one sample, sequenced in a study of read filtering for tumor transcriptome and immune sequencing. This library used 300 to 450 ng RNA and molecular barcoded adaptors spanning alpha/delta and beta/gamma chains. TCRdb recomputed calls from the reads with MiXCR, one row per CDR3 protein. The data show roughly 130,000 distinct CDR3 sequences, about an eighth seen once. Sequences were obtained from a population of CD138-negative cells sorted from bone marrow. These receptors were taken from a donor at least 40 years old with multiple myeloma.

This clonotype was counted at least ten times. V and J are TRBV20-1 and TRBJ2-1; the match to TRBD1 covers 9 bases. The CDR3 runs 13 residues. Germline V gene lookup returns CDR1 DFQATT and CDR2 SNEGSKA (reference sequence). The V gene end was trimmed by 6 bases and the J gene end by 9 bases; junction bases not matched to a gene: 9. The CDR3 here is CSAKRTGAGEQFF. The CDR3, as DNA: TGCAGTGCAAAGAGGACAGGGGCCGGTGAGCAGTTCTTC.

The chain uses TRBV15 and TRBJ2-2, with 12 bases identical to TRBD2. CDR1 and CDR2 from the germline V gene are LNHNV and YYDKDF (reference sequence). CDR3 length: 18 amino acids. J was trimmed by 3 bases and V by 0 bases; bases with no gene match: 5. DNA for the CDR3: TGTGCCACCAGCAGAGAACGCCGACTAGCGGGAGACACCGGGGAGCTGTTTTTT. It specifies CATSRERRLAGDTGELFF.

This clonotype was counted only a few times. The CDR3 protein is CASSIAEGSWETQYF. The CDR3 DNA is TGTGCCAGTAGTATAGCGGAGGGCTCTTGGGAGACCCAGTACTTC. The J gene is TRBJ2-5, the V gene TRBV19; perhaps TRBD2 as D (6 bases). The V gene's germline CDR1 is LNHDA and CDR2 SQIVND (reference sequence). There are 15 residues in the CDR3. Trimming shortened V by 1 base and J by 5 bases, and 14 bases separated the two germline ends.

The chain links TRBV4-2 to TRBJ2-3, with D maybe TRBD2 (6 bases). CDR3 length equals 14 residues. V lost 5 bases, J lost 4 bases, and 13 bases lay in between. Germline V gives CDR1 LGHNA, CDR2 YNFKEQ. The chain's CDR3 is CASSSRTIADTQYF. CDR3 sequence (DNA): TGTGCCAGCAGCAGTAGGACTATTGCAGATACGCAGTATTTT.

This clonotype was counted at least ten times. The genes are TRBV7-9 and TRBJ1-5; D gene uncertain. V dropped 3 bases and J dropped 3 bases, with 9 bases sitting between them. CDR1 is SEHNR, CDR2 FQNEAQ, per germline (reference sequence). The CDR3 totals 14 residues. DNA for the CDR3: TGTGCCAGCAGCTTCGACGGAAACAATCAGCCCCAGCATTTT. Amino acids: CASSFDGNNQPQHF. The full variable domain, with the rest looked up from reference TRBV7-9 and TRBJ1-5, is DTGVSQNPRHKITKRGQNVTFRCDPISEHNRLYWYRQTLGQGPEFLTYFQNEAQLEKSRLLSDRFSAERPKGSFSTLEIQRTEQGDSAMYLCASSFDGNNQPQHFGDGTRLSIL.

This clonotype was picked up many times. The chain has TRBV20-1 and TRBJ2-1; 11 nucleotides match TRBD2. Germline V gene data show CDR1 as DFQATT and CDR2 as SNEGSKA (reference sequence). The CDR3 contains 12 residues. CDR3 sequence: CRGTSGNNEQFF. The CDR3 DNA reads TGCCGGGGGACTAGCGGAAACAATGAGCAGTTCTTC.

The J gene is TRBJ2-3, the V gene TRBV10-3; no clear D gene. Germline-derived CDR1 and CDR2 are ENHRY and SYGVKD. The CDR3 length is 14 residues. V lost 8 bases to trimming and J lost 4 bases, with 16 bases between them. The CDR3 loop reads CAIGRERSPDTQYF. CDR3 nucleotides: TGTGCCATCGGACGAGAACGTAGCCCAGATACGCAGTATTTT.

This clonotype occurred many times. In DNA form, the CDR3 reads TGCAGTGCAAACAGGGATGTGAGCTCCTACGAGCAGTACTTC. It is translated as CSANRDVSSYEQYF. J is TRBJ2-7 and V is TRBV20-1; maybe TRBD1 (6 bases). The V gene lost 6 bases and the J gene lost 0 bases, with 15 bases spanning the gap. Germline V gives CDR1 DFQATT, CDR2 SNEGSKA (reference sequence). CDR3 length: 14 residues.

On this clonotype: The junction differs from germline at one of its ends, possibly a read error. The rearrangement uses TRBV20-1 and TRBJ2-5; D unresolved. CDR3 length: 12 residues. Germline CDR1 reads DFQATT; CDR2 reads SNEGSKA (reference sequence). CDR3 nucleotide sequence: TGCAGTGCTACCGGCGGCCAAGAGACCCGGTACTTC. Protein sequence: CSATGGQETRYF.

The chain joins TRBV11-3 to TRBJ2-3; 9 bases map to TRBD2. The ends lost 3 bases at V and 0 bases at J; junction bases unmatched: 4. Germline V CDR1 and CDR2: SGHNT, YENEEA. CDR3 length: 16 amino acids. CDR3 DNA sequence: TGTGCCAGCAGCTTGCGGGAGGGCCCCAGCACAGATACGCAGTATTTT. This gives the protein CASSLREGPSTDTQYF. The full variable domain, with the rest looked up from reference TRBV11-3 and TRBJ2-3, is EAGVVQSPRYKIIEKKQPVAFWCNPISGHNTLYWYLQNLGQGPELLIRYENEEAVDDSQLPKDRFSAERLKGVDSTLKIQPAELGDSAVYLCASSLREGPSTDTQYFGPGTRLTVL.

This clonotype was seen repeatedly, ten times or more. The V and J genes are TRBV7-9 and TRBJ2-5; 8 bases match TRBD1. This CDR3 comprises 15 residues. Germline V CDR1 and CDR2: SEHNR, FQNEAQ (reference sequence). V dropped 5 bases and J dropped 5; count of bases not matched to a gene: 10. CDR3 DNA sequence: TGTGCCAGCAGCCGGCCAGGGGGCGTAGGGGAGACCCAGTACTTC. Amino acids: CASSRPGGVGETQYF.

This clonotype was seen more than once but under ten times. J is TRBJ1-4 and V is TRBV5-4, with D uncertain. The ends were cut back, 4 bases at V and 7 bases at J, with 20 bases in the middle. The length of the CDR3 is 16 residues. CDR1 SGHNT and CDR2 YYREEE come from the germline V gene (reference sequence). DNA of the CDR3: TGTGCCAGCAGCAGCGACCGGGCGGCGGCAGTTGAAAAACTGTTTTTT. This translates into CASSSDRAAAVEKLFF.

Note on this clonotype: With a much larger clone just one base away, this may be a read error. This chain links TRBV20-1 with TRBJ1-5, with TRBD1 matching 9 bases. Germline V gives CDR1 DFQATT, CDR2 SNEGSKA (reference sequence). This CDR3 is 17 amino acids long. CDR3 coding DNA: TGCAGTGCTAGAGTTGACGGGACAGGGATGAGCAATCAGACCCAGCATTTT. Its protein is CSARVDGTGMSNQTQHF.

This clonotype has a count of ten or more. The chain uses TRBV11-2 and TRBJ1-4; unclear D gene. CDR1 and CDR2 from the germline V gene are SGHAT and FQNNGV. The germline V and J ends were trimmed by 5 bases and 3 bases, with 16 bases remaining between them. This CDR3 has 16 residues. The CDR3 bases are TGTGCCAGCAGCCGTGTCGCGGGTCAGCCTAATGAAAAACTGTTTTTT. This translates into CASSRVAGQPNEKLFF.

This clonotype was seen repeatedly, ten times or more. This chain connects TRBV5-1 to TRBJ1-1; 8 bases agree with TRBD1. Germline lookup yields CDR1 SGHRS and CDR2 YFSETQ. The CDR3 is 13 residues long. Losses at the gene ends were 0 bases for V and 11 bases for J; bases not matched to a gene: 6. CDR3 nucleotide sequence: TGCGCCAGCAGCTTGGTTCCGGACAGGGAGGCTTTCTTT. Its protein is CASSLVPDREAFF.

About this clonotype: A read error is likely here: a far larger clone is one base away. The chain links TRBV12-3 or TRBV12-4 to TRBJ2-1; a possible D gene is TRBD1 (6 bases). The CDR3 extends over 13 amino acids. CDR3 in DNA: TGTGCCAGCAGCAGGGGAACCTACGATGAGCAGTTCTTC. This encodes CASSRGTYDEQFF.

This clonotype was observed many times. The chain couples TRBV10-2 to TRBJ2-2; 8 nucleotides match TRBD1. CDR3 length: 14 amino acids. V lost 7 bases to trimming and J lost 6 bases; unmatched junction nucleotides: 7. The V gene's germline CDR1 is WSHSY and CDR2 SAAADI. DNA for the CDR3: TGCGCCAGCACAGGACAGGGTGGTTCCGGGGAGCTGTTTTTT. This sequence encodes CASTGQGGSGELFF.

This clonotype was counted at least ten times. The J gene is TRBJ1-1, the V gene TRBV29-1; no firm D call. The CDR3 contains 12 residues. Trimming took 8 bases from V and 1 from J, leaving 11 bases between them. Germline V gives CDR1 SQVTM, CDR2 ANQGSEA. CDR3 in amino acids: CSTGLGNTEAFF. The CDR3, as DNA: TGCAGCACTGGGCTGGGGAACACTGAAGCTTTCTTT.

The V call is TRBV6-6, the J call TRBJ1-5; D ambiguous. The CDR3 is 11 residues long. Germline V gene lookup returns CDR1 MNHNY and CDR2 SVGAGI (reference sequence). The V end lost 6 bases, the J end lost 13 bases, and 13 bases lay between the germline ends. The CDR3: CASSSEILQHF. CDR3 nucleotide sequence: TGTGCCAGCAGCTCAGAAATCTTGCAGCATTTT.

This clonotype has at least ten counts. This chain connects TRBV19 to TRBJ1-2; 7 bases line up with TRBD1. From germline, CDR1 is LNHDA and CDR2 SQIVND (reference sequence). After removal of 10 bases from V and 5 bases from J, the junction contained 16 bases not matched to a gene. CDR3 length: 15 amino acids. In DNA form, the CDR3 reads TGTGCCACCTCGCTTCGACTGGAGGGACAGTATGGCTACACCTTC. Protein sequence: CATSLRLEGQYGYTF.

This clonotype has ten or more counts. The genes are TRBV7-9 and TRBJ1-6; no clear D. The germline V and J ends were trimmed by 5 bases and 3 bases, with 11 bases remaining between them. The CDR3 consists of 15 residues. Germline V gene sequence: CDR1 SEHNR, CDR2 FQNEAQ (reference sequence). The CDR3 loop reads CASSGENIYNSPLHF. Here the CDR3 DNA reads TGTGCCAGCAGCGGGGAGAACATCTATAATTCACCCCTCCACTTT.

This clonotype was detected only a few times. CDR3 amino acids: CASSYSSGGTNEQFF. The DNA of the CDR3 is TGTGCCAGCAGTTACTCTAGCGGGGGGACTAATGAGCAGTTCTTC. The J gene is TRBJ2-1, the V gene TRBV6-2 or TRBV6-3; 10 positions agree with TRBD2. CDR1 is MNHEY and CDR2 is SVGEGT in the germline V gene. V dropped 0 bases and J dropped 7; count of bases not matched to a gene: 3. The CDR3 is 15 residues long.

This clonotype was recorded at least ten times. The chain has TRBV28 and TRBJ2-7; TRBD1 might be the D (5 bases). Germline CDR1 is MDHEN and CDR2 is SYDVKM. The CDR3 consists of 13 residues. V lost 5 bases to trimming and J lost 7 bases, with 15 bases between them. CDR3 bases: TGTGCCAGCAGTCCAGGGCAAGTGGGAGAGCAGTACTTC. This codes for CASSPGQVGEQYF.